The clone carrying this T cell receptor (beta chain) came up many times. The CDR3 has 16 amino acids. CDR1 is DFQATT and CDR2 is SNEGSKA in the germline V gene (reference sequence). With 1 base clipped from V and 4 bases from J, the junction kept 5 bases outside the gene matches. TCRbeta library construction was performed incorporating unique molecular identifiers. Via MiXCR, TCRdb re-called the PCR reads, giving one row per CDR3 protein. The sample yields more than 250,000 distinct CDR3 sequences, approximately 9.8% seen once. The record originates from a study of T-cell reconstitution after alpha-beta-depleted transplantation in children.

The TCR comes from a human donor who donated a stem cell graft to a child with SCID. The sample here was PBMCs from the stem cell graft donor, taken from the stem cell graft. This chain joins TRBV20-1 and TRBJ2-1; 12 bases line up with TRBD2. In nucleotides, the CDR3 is TGCAGTGCTAGAGCGAGGACTAGCGGGGTGTACAATGAGCAGTTCTTC. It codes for CSARARTSGVYNEQFF.